This T cell receptor (beta chain) emerged from a study of cytomegalovirus exposure and HLA in healthy donors. Points from the study as a whole: In vitro work confirmed that a few CMV-associated chains recognize CMV antigens.

To note about this clone: Its specificity is not known.

The PCR contained 60 Vbeta and 13 Jbeta primers. Here immunoSEQ multiplex PCR was the method, and the copy in TCRdb shows in-frame clones only, minus some. Its clone listing holds around 53,000 clones. The sequenced sample was PBMCs. The sequence was obtained from a woman in her twenties or thirties in good health and CMV-seropositive.

DNA for the CDR3: TGTGCCAGCAGCGGAACAGGGGGCTTCACTGAAGCTTTCTTT. Translation gives CASSGTGGFTEAFF. The chain combines TRBV13 with TRBJ1-1; the match to TRBD1 covers 9 bases. The CDR3 covers 14 residues. V lost 5 bases, J lost 4 bases, and 5 bases stayed unmatched. Per the germline V gene, CDR1 is PRHDT and CDR2 is FYEKMQ (reference sequence).